The sequence of this T cell receptor beta chain was determined in a study of T cells in Graves' hyperthyroidism and ophthalmopathy. Findings of the study overall: The model foresaw ophthalmopathy a median roughly 6.5 months prior to onset.

CDR3 size: 15 residues. V was trimmed by 4 bases and J by 0 bases, leaving 11 bases between them. Germline V gene lookup returns CDR1 KGHDR and CDR2 SFDVKD. This clonotype was picked up many times. What it recognizes is unknown. Amplification of TCR beta CDR3 regions used RNA as the template. The TCR CDR3 first-round RT-PCR relied on the HTBI primer set. Via MiXCR, TCRdb re-called the multiplex PCR reads, giving one row per CDR3 protein. The sample carries 530,000 or so distinct CDR3 sequences, approximately 25% recorded once. Duration under 3 months, a NOSPECS grade of at least 4, and a Clinical Activity Score of at least 3 characterized the ophthalmopathy patients.

The sequencing sample was made of blood. This sequence originates from a woman in her twenties or thirties with Graves' ophthalmopathy. V is TRBV24-1 and J is TRBJ1-2; D is possibly TRBD1 (6 bases). In DNA, the CDR3 is TGTGCCACCAGTGACCCGGACAGATCTAACTATGGCTACACCTTC. Protein: CATSDPDRSNYGYTF.